This T cell receptor beta chain was profiled in a study of naive and memory T cell subsets. Points from the study as a whole: There was no ground truth to check naive and memory subset results. From naive to CM, EM and EMRA, diversity decreased and Gini increased. Over 95% of naive TCR sequences appeared only once after error correction, unlike memory subsets. Especially in CD8 cells, naive repertoires contained a few larger clonotypes, possibly CD45RA-re-expressing memory cells.

Turning to this clonotype: Its antigen is still unknown.

The germline V gene has CDR1 SGDLS and CDR2 YYNGEE. With 0 bases clipped from V and 6 bases from J, the junction kept 6 bases outside the gene matches. The CDR3 covers 14 residues. An equimolar mix of two oligonucleotides served as the beta constant-region primer for TRBC1 and TRBC2. Four rounds of PCR amplified the ligated cDNA using nested alpha and beta constant-region primers plus SP2. TCRdb recomputed calls from the UMI-ligation and nested PCR reads with MiXCR, one row per CDR3 protein. The profile covers under 150,000 distinct CDR3 sequences, with about a fifth appearing a single time and about 0.6% taken by the ten largest.

This sequence joins TRBV9 and TRBJ2-7, with TRBD1 identical over 7 bases. The sample was naive CD8+ T cells from blood. The receptor's source is a human donor in good health. CDR3: CASSVAMSGGEQYF. Here the CDR3 DNA reads TGTGCCAGCAGCGTAGCTATGTCAGGGGGCGAGCAGTACTTC. The full variable domain, in which reference TRBV9 and TRBJ2-7 provide the parts outside the CDR3, is DSGVTQTPKHLITATGQRVTLRCSPRSGDLSVYWYQQSLDQGLQFLIQYYNGEERAKGNILERFSAQQFPDLHSELNLSSLELGDSALYFCASSVAMSGGEQYFGPGTRLTVT.